This TCR beta chain originates from a study of shared clonotypes between healthy human individuals. About the research overall: The study drew on two women and a few men aged 18 to 49 as donors. CD4 naive cells filled three plates per donor, CD4 memory three, CD8 naive two and CD8 memory one.

A CD45RA-negative memory subset and a CD45RA+ naive subset were separated from the CD4+ cells. Germline V gene data show CDR1 as SGHDT and CDR2 as YYEEEE. The V gene lost 0 bases and the J gene lost 3 bases, with 9 bases spanning the gap. The CDR3 totals 14 residues. An even split of each subset's genomic DNA across several immunoSEQ plates was performed. This table comes from immunoSEQ multiplex PCR, and its TCRdb copy is limited to in-frame clones, with some not included. Here the sample spans millions of clones, roughly 92% being singletons. Sequencing input: naive CD4+ T cells sorted from blood. Subset denoted: CD45RA+ positively selected. The chain has TRBV5-6 and TRBJ2-5; D may be TRBD1 (5 bases). This TCR was sampled from a man younger than 35 in good health. The CDR3 sequence is CASSLVRAEETQYF. DNA for the CDR3: TGTGCCAGCAGCTTGGTCAGGGCGGAAGAGACCCAGTACTTC.